The rows below give T cell receptor beta chains drawn from one sample of a study of Ad26.COV2.S vaccination and SARS-CoV-2 variants. Profiling relied on immunoSEQ multiplex PCR, and the TCRdb table lists in-frame clones only, not all of them. The data hold under 550,000 clones, with roughly 90% observed a single time. The sequencing here drew on peripheral blood, taken in a trial of Ad26.COV2.S vaccine versus placebo. The receptors here all came from a person between 18 and 65 years old who received the Ad26.COV2.S COVID-19 vaccine or a placebo. Each CDR3 is given with its conserved first and last residue. The D gene is left open where the match is weak. Expanded clones are given a class, and other clones once, few, many or no size at all.

CDR3 protein: CAISDFGGTNTEAFF
CDR3 DNA: TGTGCCATCAGTGATTTTGGAGGCACGAACACTGAAGCTTTCTTT
D gene: NA
clone size: NA
J gene: TRBJ1-1
V gene: TRBV10-3

CDR3 protein: CASSLVGISSGYTF
CDR3 DNA: TGTGCCAGCAGTTTAGTTGGAATCTCCAGCGGCTACACCTTC
D gene: NA
clone size: NA
J gene: TRBJ1-2
V gene: TRBV27

CDR3 protein: CASSQDFQRGGSQYF
CDR3 DNA: TGTGCCAGCAGCCAAGATTTCCAGCGGGGGGGCTCGCAGTATTTT
D gene: TRBD2
clone size: NA
J gene: TRBJ2-3
V gene: TRBV4-2

CDR3 protein: CAWSKRGRGGRINEQFF
CDR3 DNA: TGTGCCTGGAGCAAAAGAGGGAGAGGGGGCAGGATAAATGAGCAGTTCTTC
D gene: TRBD1
clone size: NA
J gene: TRBJ2-1
V gene: TRBV30

CDR3 protein: CASSLDRGHYGYTF
CDR3 DNA: TGTGCCAGCAGCTTGGACAGGGGGCACTATGGCTACACCTTC
D gene: TRBD1
clone size: few
J gene: TRBJ1-2
V gene: TRBV5-7

CDR3 protein: CASSQSTGELFF
CDR3 DNA: TGTGCCAGCAGCCAGTCCACCGGGGAGCTGTTTTTT
D gene: NA
clone size: few
J gene: TRBJ2-2
V gene: TRBV3-1/TRBV3-2

CDR3 protein: CATSRTGVNTEAFF
CDR3 DNA: TGTGCCACCAGTAGAACAGGAGTGAACACTGAAGCTTTCTTT
D gene: NA
clone size: NA
J gene: TRBJ1-1
V gene: TRBV24-1

CDR3 protein: CASSQTPPEPQHF
CDR3 DNA: TGCGCCAGCAGCCAGACTCCGCCCGAGCCCCAGCATTTT
D gene: NA
clone size: NA
J gene: TRBJ1-5
V gene: TRBV5-1

CDR3 protein: CASSSGTVYGYTF
CDR3 DNA: TGTGCCAGCAGCTCCGGGACGGTCTATGGCTACACCTTC
D gene: NA
clone size: once
J gene: TRBJ1-2
V gene: TRBV11-2

CDR3 protein: CASSFTRFNEQFF
CDR3 DNA: TGTGCCAGCAGCTTTACTAGATTCAATGAGCAGTTCTTC
D gene: NA
clone size: NA
J gene: TRBJ2-1
V gene: TRBV5-8

CDR3 protein: CASSQSGGGVQETQYF
CDR3 DNA: TGTGCCAGCAGCCAGTCGGGAGGGGGGGTCCAAGAGACCCAGTACTTC
D gene: TRBD2
clone size: NA
J gene: TRBJ2-5
V gene: TRBV3-1/TRBV3-2

CDR3 protein: CASSFKAETGASFYNSPLHF
CDR3 DNA: TGTGCCAGCAGTTTTAAGGCCGAGACAGGGGCCTCATTCTATAATTCACCCCTCCACTTT
D gene: TRBD1
clone size: NA
J gene: TRBJ1-6
V gene: TRBV28

CDR3 protein: CASSGLAGVVTQYF
CDR3 DNA: TGTGCCAGCAGTGGACTAGCTGGGGTGGTTACGCAGTATTTT
D gene: TRBD2
clone size: NA
J gene: TRBJ2-3
V gene: TRBV9

CDR3 protein: CASSPIPGTSGNTIYF
CDR3 DNA: TGTGCCAGCTCACCAATCCCGGGAACCTCTGGAAACACCATATATTTT
D gene: NA
clone size: NA
J gene: TRBJ1-3
V gene: TRBV18